These 11 T cell receptor beta chains were all obtained from the same sample, sequenced in a study of blood T cell repertoires in COVID-19. Only in-frame clones appear in the TCRdb table, and some are missing; sequencing was by immunoSEQ multiplex PCR. The table includes about 210,000 clones, around 90% detected once. What was sequenced was peripheral blood. The source of these receptors is a young man with active or convalescent COVID-19.

This chain connects TRBV30 to TRBJ1-1; a weak D match, TRBD1 (5 bases). The V gene's germline CDR1 is GTSNPN and CDR2 SVGIG (reference sequence). V lost 5 bases and J 7 bases, leaving 23 bases between the germline ends. This CDR3 is 15 amino acids long. The DNA for the CDR3 is TGTGCCTGGGAATTGTCAGAACGGGGCGGGAATGAAGCTTTCTTT. It yields the protein CAWELSERGGNEAFF.

The rearrangement links TRBV5-1 to TRBJ2-3; 7 bases match TRBD1. This CDR3 region has 16 residues. Germline CDR1 is SGHRS and CDR2 is YFSETQ. Losses at the gene ends were 2 bases for V and 2 bases for J; bases not matched to a gene: 8. CDR3 DNA sequence: TGCGCCAGCAGCTTTCCGGAACAGGGGTTCACAGATACGCAGTATTTT. It specifies CASSFPEQGFTDTQYF.

This clone has only one observation. This chain connects TRBV6-2 or TRBV6-3 to TRBJ2-5, with D perhaps matching TRBD2 (5 bases). The CDR3 is 12 amino acids. From germline, CDR1 is MNHEY and CDR2 SVGEGT. V dropped 5 bases and J dropped 5 bases, with 9 bases sitting between them. Here the CDR3 DNA reads TGTGCCAGCAGTCATTCGGGGGAGACCCAGTACTTC. Protein sequence: CASSHSGETQYF.

V gene TRBV25-1 combines with J gene TRBJ2-3, with 8 bases lining up with TRBD2. CDR1 is MGHDK, CDR2 SYGVNS, per germline. The V segment lost 1 base and the J segment 1 base; nucleotides outside the gene matches: 7. The CDR3 spans 17 residues. This CDR3 is CASSEFTAGEGTDTQYF. DNA for the CDR3: TGTGCCAGCAGTGAATTCACAGCGGGAGAGGGCACAGATACGCAGTATTTT.

The genes are TRBV6-5 and TRBJ2-4; maybe TRBD2 (6 bases). Trimming took 0 bases from V and 9 from J, leaving 15 bases between them. Germline lookup yields CDR1 MNHEY and CDR2 SVGAGI. This CDR3 has 15 residues. The CDR3 reads CASSYSDPRRGIQYF. The CDR3, as DNA: TGTGCCAGCAGTTACTCGGACCCTAGGAGGGGCATTCAGTACTTC.

The chain combines TRBV6-6 with TRBJ1-1; the match to TRBD1 covers 11 bases. CDR1 MNHNY and CDR2 SVGAGI come from the germline V gene (reference sequence). Trimming cost V 6 bases and J 5 bases; bases outside gene matches: 8. The CDR3 totals 15 residues. In DNA, the CDR3 is TGTGCCAGCAGCCACCCCGGACAGGGGGCAACTGAAGCTTTCTTT. Its translation is CASSHPGQGATEAFF.

V gene TRBV5-1 combines with J gene TRBJ2-7, with 7 nucleotides matching TRBD1. Germline V gene data show CDR1 as SGHRS and CDR2 as YFSETQ. The CDR3 totals 16 residues. Trimming removed 2 bases from V and 2 bases from J; junction bases left unmatched: 10. The CDR3 protein is CASSFKETGSAYEQYF. DNA for the CDR3: TGCGCCAGCAGCTTCAAAGAGACAGGGAGTGCCTACGAGCAGTACTTC. Based on the CDR3 plus reference TRBV5-1 and TRBJ2-7, the full variable domain is KAGVTQTPRYLIKTRGQQVTLSCSPISGHRSVSWYQQTPGQGLQFLFEYFSETQRNKGNFPGRFSGRQFSNSRSEMNVSTLELGDSALYLCASSFKETGSAYEQYFGPGTRLTVT.

The chain carries TRBV3-1 (or the pseudogene TRBV3-2) and TRBJ1-5; D not certain. The germline V gene has CDR1 LGHDT and CDR2 YNNKEL (reference sequence). The V end lost 1 base, the J end lost 7 bases, and 14 bases lay between the germline ends. The CDR3 is 15 residues long. CDR3: CASSQGKWNGQPQHF. The DNA for the CDR3 is TGTGCCAGCAGCCAAGGGAAGTGGAACGGGCAGCCCCAGCATTTT.

The chain employs TRBV24-1 and TRBJ2-1; 12 nucleotides line up with TRBD2. Trimming took 4 bases from V and 9 from J; bases not matched to a gene: 9. The CDR3 spans 16 residues. Germline V CDR1 and CDR2: KGHDR, SFDVKD. The CDR3 loop reads CATSEDTSGRSGEQFF. CDR3 nucleotide sequence: TGTGCCACCAGTGAGGATACTAGCGGGAGGTCCGGTGAGCAGTTCTTC.

This clone was seen once. Other DNA sequences within the sample encode an identical CDR3. The CDR3: CASSLGLAGVVGDTQYF. The CDR3 nucleotides are TGTGCCAGCAGCTTGGGACTAGCGGGAGTGGTGGGAGATACGCAGTATTTT. This sequence joins TRBV5-6 and TRBJ2-3; TRBD2 matches 12 bases. The V and J ends lost 0 bases and 5 bases, in that order; junction bases with no gene match: 7. The CDR3 totals 17 residues. CDR1 SGHDT and CDR2 YYEEEE come from the germline V gene.

The chain uses TRBV5-5 and TRBJ2-7, with D possibly TRBD2 on 6 matching bases. The CDR3 is 13 amino acids. Trimming stripped 4 bases from V and 3 bases from J, with 11 bases between. The germline V gene encodes CDR1 SGHKS and CDR2 YYEKEE (reference sequence). As DNA, the CDR3 is TGTGCCAGCAGCCTCATCGGGGGCTACGAGCAGTACTTC. Translated, it gives CASSLIGGYEQYF.